These 21 T cell receptor beta chains came from one sample sequenced in a study of early T cells in non-severe SARS-CoV-2 infection. TCRdb used MiXCR to reprocess the 5' RACE reads, holding one entry per CDR3 protein. The table shows roughly 99,000 distinct CDR3 sequences, with over 9.5% occurring only once. The starting material was whole blood, obtained at baseline. All receptors derive from an adult who was a healthcare worker with PCR-confirmed SARS-CoV-2 infection or an uninfected control (not recorded which).

In its sample, this clonotype was seen a few times. The rearrangement links TRBV10-2 to TRBJ1-1; D gene uncertain. Germline V gene data show CDR1 as WSHSY and CDR2 as SAAADI. This CDR3 comprises 11 residues. V was trimmed by 10 bases and J by 2 bases, leaving 8 bases between them. For the CDR3, the DNA is TGCGCCACTACTGAAAACACTGAAGCTTTCTTT. It encodes CATTENTEAFF.

The rearrangement uses TRBV7-9 and TRBJ2-3; TRBD2 agrees at 11 bases. Germline values: CDR1 SEHNR, CDR2 FQNEAQ (reference sequence). V gave up 3 bases and J gave up 0 bases; unmatched junction bases: 5. The CDR3 is 17 amino acids. CDR3 DNA: TGTGCCAGCAGCTTCCCCCGGACTAGCGGGAGCACAGATACGCAGTATTTT. Amino acids: CASSFPRTSGSTDTQYF.

This clonotype has a count of ten or more. J is TRBJ2-3 and V is TRBV27, with D unclear. This CDR3 has 11 amino acids. Germline CDR1 reads MNHEY; CDR2 reads SMNVEV (reference sequence). With 5 bases removed from V and 2 bases from J, the gap between germline ends came to 2 bases. In DNA form, the CDR3 reads TGTGCCAGCAGTAACACAGATACGCAGTATTTT. This translates into CASSNTDTQYF.

This clonotype has at least ten counts. This chain links TRBV29-1 with TRBJ2-7, with D perhaps given as TRBD1 or TRBD2 (5 bases each). V lost 4 bases to trimming and J lost 0 bases, with 10 bases between them. This CDR3 comprises 13 residues. Per the germline V gene, CDR1 is SQVTM and CDR2 is ANQGSEA. The CDR3 DNA sequence: TGCAGCGTTGGGGCAGGGAGCTCCTACGAGCAGTACTTC. This codes for CSVGAGSSYEQYF.

This clonotype was observed a handful of times. V gene TRBV12-2 combines with J gene TRBJ1-1; TRBD1 was called by the table and not checked on the DNA. TRBV12-2 is termed a pseudogene. The CDR3 has 14 amino acids. The CDR3 DNA is TGTGCAAGCCGCCCCGGCAGGCGAAGAACTGAAGCTTTCTTT. Its translation: CASRPGRRRTEAFF.

The rearrangement uses TRBV7-9 and TRBJ1-4; TRBD1 aligns across 8 bases. CDR3 size: 16 residues. Germline values: CDR1 SEHNR, CDR2 FQNEAQ (reference sequence). V shed 5 bases, J shed 8 bases, and the junction held 13 bases outside the gene matches. CDR3: CASSIPDRGYGEKLFF. In DNA form, the CDR3 reads TGTGCCAGCAGCATCCCCGACAGGGGTTACGGCGAAAAACTGTTTTTT.

This clonotype was found a few times. The chain combines TRBV28 with TRBJ1-1; no firm D call. Germline V lookup: CDR1 MDHEN, CDR2 SYDVKM. The CDR3 consists of 15 residues. Deletions cut 5 bases from V and 4 bases from J, with 17 bases between. The CDR3, as DNA: TGTGCCAGCAGTGCCCGGGGAGGAGGTGTCACTGAAGCTTTCTTT. It encodes CASSARGGGVTEAFF.

The chain links TRBV6-1 to TRBJ2-4; D might be TRBD1 (5 bases). The length of the CDR3 is 13 residues. Germline V lookup: CDR1 MNHNS, CDR2 SASEGT. The V end was cut by 1 base, the J end by 9 bases, with 10 bases between. The CDR3 nucleotides are TGTGCCAGCAGTGAAGGGAAGGGGTCCATTCAGTACTTC. Translated, it gives CASSEGKGSIQYF.

This clonotype was detected ten times or more. The chain has TRBV20-1 and TRBJ2-5; no firm D call. Looked up from germline, CDR1 is DFQATT and CDR2 is SNEGSKA (reference sequence). This CDR3 has 10 amino acids. The V end was cut by 6 bases, the J end by 5 bases, with 7 bases between. The CDR3 here is CSAGRETQYF. DNA for the CDR3: TGCAGTGCCGGGCGGGAGACCCAGTACTTC.

This chain uses TRBV29-1 with TRBJ2-4, with D uncertain. V gave up 1 base and J gave up 4 bases, with 11 bases separating them. This CDR3 comprises 14 residues. Germline V gene data show CDR1 as SQVTM and CDR2 as ANQGSEA. As DNA, the CDR3 is TGCAGCGTTGAAGTGGCCCCCAATAAAAACATTCAGTACTTC. The encoded protein is CSVEVAPNKNIQYF.

This clonotype was recorded at least ten times. This chain joins TRBV11-3 and TRBJ2-1, with D possibly TRBD2 on 6 matching bases. Germline lookup yields CDR1 SGHNT and CDR2 YENEEA. The CDR3 loop spans 15 amino acids. V lost 5 bases and J 2 bases, leaving 13 bases between the germline ends. The chain's CDR3 is CASSGRDFTYNEQFF. DNA of the CDR3: TGTGCCAGCAGCGGCCGGGACTTTACCTACAATGAGCAGTTCTTC.

This clonotype was seen at least ten times. The rearrangement joins TRBV20-1 to TRBJ2-1; 7 nucleotides line up with TRBD2. The CDR3 contains 13 residues. CDR1 is DFQATT and CDR2 is SNEGSKA in the germline V gene (reference sequence). Trimming took 7 bases from V and 3 from J; bases not matched to a gene: 6. CDR3 sequence reads: CSVGGRNYNEQFF. CDR3 DNA: TGCAGTGTGGGCGGGAGAAACTACAATGAGCAGTTCTTC.

The rearrangement uses TRBV12-3 or TRBV12-4 and TRBJ2-7; D may correspond to TRBD1 or TRBD2 (5 bases each). The CDR3 length is 15 residues. Deletions cut 6 bases from V and 4 bases from J, with 19 bases between. CDR3 bases: TGTGCCAGCAGACCCGGGGCCCTTTTCGGGTACGAGCAGTACTTC. It encodes CASRPGALFGYEQYF.

This clonotype showed up just a few times. The V gene is TRBV7-6, the J gene TRBJ2-2, with 8 bases matching TRBD2. Unmatched junction bases numbered 14, after V lost 4 bases and J lost 10 bases. Germline V gene lookup returns CDR1 SGHVS and CDR2 FNYEAQ. This CDR3 region has 16 residues. The CDR3 protein is CASSYPPGAGGQELFF. CDR3 DNA sequence: TGTGCCAGCAGCTACCCCCCGGGGGCGGGGGGCCAGGAGCTGTTTTTT.

This clonotype was seen ten or more times. The chain uses TRBV11-2 and TRBJ2-3; maybe TRBD2 (5 bases). The CDR3 has 14 amino acids. V shed 7 bases and J shed 3 bases, with 14 bases lying between them. The germline V gene encodes CDR1 SGHAT and CDR2 FQNNGV. CDR3 region: CASTSRDGTDTQYF. The CDR3 region has the DNA TGTGCCAGCACTTCCCGGGATGGAACAGATACGCAGTATTTT.

This clonotype turned up a few times. This sequence joins TRBV7-6 and TRBJ2-7; no definite D call. Per the germline V gene, CDR1 is SGHVS and CDR2 is FNYEAQ. The V end was cut by 5 bases, the J end by 0 bases, with 11 bases between. The CDR3 totals 14 residues. The CDR3 protein is CASSPGGNSYEQYF. The CDR3 DNA follows: TGTGCCAGCAGCCCAGGTGGAAACTCCTACGAGCAGTACTTC.

This clonotype was seen a handful of times. The rearrangement links TRBV10-3 to TRBJ2-1; D is uncertain. Germline lookup yields CDR1 ENHRY and CDR2 SYGVKD. The V and J ends lost 2 bases and 6 bases respectively, with 5 bases between them. This CDR3 is 12 amino acids long. CDR3: CAISEGLNEQFF. CDR3 bases: TGTGCCATCAGTGAGGGGCTCAATGAGCAGTTCTTC.

This clonotype was seen at least ten times. This chain uses TRBV20-1 with TRBJ2-7; D assignment may be TRBD1 or TRBD2 (6 bases each). Germline assignment: CDR1 DFQATT and CDR2 SNEGSKA (reference sequence). V was pared by 3 bases and J by 6 bases, with 9 bases between. This CDR3 is 11 amino acids long. The DNA for the CDR3 is TGCAGTGCTAGCTGGGGGGCCGAGCAGTACTTC. Its protein product is CSASWGAEQYF.

V usage is TRBV6-2 or TRBV6-3 and J usage is TRBJ2-1; D is undetermined. The V gene's germline CDR1 is MNHEY and CDR2 SVGEGT. Trimming cost V 8 bases and J 4 bases, with 9 bases left between them. The CDR3 length is 12 residues. DNA of the CDR3: TGTGCCAGCCGCCTACAATACAATGAGCAGTTCTTC. It encodes CASRLQYNEQFF.

This clonotype was seen many times. The chain uses TRBV6-5 and TRBJ2-1; 15 bases match TRBD2. V shed 0 bases and J 4 bases; nucleotides not matched to a gene: 1. This CDR3 region has 17 residues. CDR1 MNHEY and CDR2 SVGAGI come from the germline V gene. Here the CDR3 reads CASSYSGLAGGYNEQFF. For the CDR3, the DNA is TGTGCCAGCAGTTACTCGGGACTAGCGGGGGGATACAATGAGCAGTTCTTC.

This clonotype was observed a handful of times. V and J are TRBV7-8 and TRBJ2-7; 7 positions agree with TRBD1. The CDR3 is made up of 14 amino acids. V lost 4 bases and J lost 2; bases outside the gene matches: 5. The germline V gene encodes CDR1 SGHVS and CDR2 FQNEAQ. As DNA, the CDR3 is TGTGCCAGCAGCTCTCCAGGGGGACCCTACGAGCAGTACTTC. Amino acids: CASSSPGGPYEQYF.